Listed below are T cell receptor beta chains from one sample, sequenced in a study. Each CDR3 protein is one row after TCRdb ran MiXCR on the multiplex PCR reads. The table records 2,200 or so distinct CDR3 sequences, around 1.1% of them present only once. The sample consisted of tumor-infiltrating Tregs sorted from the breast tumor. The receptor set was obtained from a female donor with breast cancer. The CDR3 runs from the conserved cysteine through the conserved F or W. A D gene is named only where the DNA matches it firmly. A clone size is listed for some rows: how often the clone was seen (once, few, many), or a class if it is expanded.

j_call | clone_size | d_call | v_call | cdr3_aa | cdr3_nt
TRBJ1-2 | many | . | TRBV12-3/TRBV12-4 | CASSSGPHYGYTF | TGTGCCAGCAGTAGCGGGCCGCACTATGGCTACACCTTC
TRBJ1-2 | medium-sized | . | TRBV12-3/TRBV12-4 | CASSYQGSYGYTF | TGTGCCAGCAGTTATCAGGGAAGTTATGGCTACACCTTC
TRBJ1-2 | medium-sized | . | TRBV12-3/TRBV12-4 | CASSADAVGYTF | TGTGCCAGCAGTGCCGACGCAGTTGGCTACACCTTC
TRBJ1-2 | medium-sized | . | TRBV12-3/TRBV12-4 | CASNFRQDHYGYTF | TGTGCCAGCAACTTCAGGCAGGACCACTATGGCTACACCTTC
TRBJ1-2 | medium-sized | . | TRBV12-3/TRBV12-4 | CASSFRQGPGNYGYTF | TGTGCCAGCAGTTTCCGGCAGGGTCCCGGAAACTATGGCTACACCTTC
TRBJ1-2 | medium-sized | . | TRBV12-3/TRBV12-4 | CASRAGLYGYTF | TGTGCCAGCAGAGCCGGGCTCTATGGCTACACCTTC
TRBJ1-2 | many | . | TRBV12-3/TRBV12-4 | CASSPRADVLYGYTF | TGTGCCAGCAGCCCTCGGGCAGACGTCCTGTATGGCTACACCTTC
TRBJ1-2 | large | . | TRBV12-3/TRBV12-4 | CASSSGTGSYGYTF | TGTGCCAGCAGTTCCGGGACGGGAAGTTATGGCTACACCTTC
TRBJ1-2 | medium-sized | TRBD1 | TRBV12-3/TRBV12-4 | CASRPDRGYGYTF | TGTGCCAGCAGGCCTGACAGGGGCTATGGCTACACCTTC
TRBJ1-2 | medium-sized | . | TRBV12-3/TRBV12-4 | CASTLGLNYGYTF | TGTGCCAGCACCTTGGGGTTGAACTATGGCTACACCTTC
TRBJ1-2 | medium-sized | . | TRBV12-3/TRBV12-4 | CASSFEYGYTF | TGTGCCAGCAGTTTTGAGTATGGCTACACCTTC
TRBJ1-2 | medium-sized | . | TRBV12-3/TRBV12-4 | CASSSNPTVLGYTF | TGTGCCAGCAGTTCTAACCCGACCGTCTTAGGCTACACCTTC
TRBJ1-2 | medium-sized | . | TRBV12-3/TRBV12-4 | CASSYRADGYTF | TGTGCCAGCAGTTATCGAGCAGATGGCTACACCTTC
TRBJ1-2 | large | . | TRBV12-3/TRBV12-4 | CASNRQPYGYTF | TGTGCCAGCAACCGACAGCCCTATGGCTACACCTTC
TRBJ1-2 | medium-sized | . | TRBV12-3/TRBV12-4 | CASSLKAYGYTF | TGTGCCAGCAGTTTAAAGGCGTATGGCTACACCTTC
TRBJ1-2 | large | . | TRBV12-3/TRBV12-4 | CASSLGGTPYGYTF | TGTGCCAGCAGTCTAGGTGGGACACCGTATGGCTACACCTTC
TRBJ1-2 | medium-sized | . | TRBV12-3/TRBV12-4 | CASSRTYGYTF | TGTGCCAGCAGTAGGACATATGGCTACACCTTC
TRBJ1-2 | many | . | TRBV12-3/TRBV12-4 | CASSPQGLGTNYGYTF | TGTGCCAGCAGTCCACAGGGCCTAGGAACTAACTATGGCTACACCTTC
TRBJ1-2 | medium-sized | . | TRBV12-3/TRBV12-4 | CASSSADYGYTF | TGTGCCAGCAGTTCTGCCGATTATGGCTACACCTTC
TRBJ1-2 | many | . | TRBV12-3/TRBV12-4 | CASSSVNSYGYTF | TGTGCCAGCAGTTCCGTCAATAGCTATGGCTACACCTTC
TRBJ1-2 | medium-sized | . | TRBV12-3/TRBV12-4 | CASSMKPIYGYTF | TGTGCCAGCAGCATGAAACCCATCTATGGCTACACCTTC
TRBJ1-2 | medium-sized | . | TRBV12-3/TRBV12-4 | CASRPDRNYGYTF | TGTGCCAGCAGGCCGGACAGAAACTATGGCTACACCTTC
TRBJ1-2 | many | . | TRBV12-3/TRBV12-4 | CASSLTREANYGYTF | TGTGCCAGCAGTTTAACGAGAGAGGCTAACTATGGCTACACCTTC
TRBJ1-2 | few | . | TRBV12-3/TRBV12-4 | CASSLDMVSGNTYGYTF | TGTGCCAGCAGTTTAGACATGGTCTCCGGAAACACCTATGGCTACACCTTC
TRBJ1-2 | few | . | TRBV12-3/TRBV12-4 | CASVRNYGYTF | TGTGCCAGCGTGCGAAACTATGGCTACACCTTC
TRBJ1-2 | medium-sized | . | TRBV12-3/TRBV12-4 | CASSLTTF | TGTGCCAGCAGTTTAACCACCTTC
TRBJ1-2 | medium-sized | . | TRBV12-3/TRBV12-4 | CASSLGQGYGYTF | TGTGCCAGCAGTTTAGGGCAGGGCTATGGCTACACCTTC
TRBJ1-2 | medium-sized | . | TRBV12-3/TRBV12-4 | CASSWTRYGYTF | TGTGCCAGCAGTTGGACACGGTATGGCTACACCTTC
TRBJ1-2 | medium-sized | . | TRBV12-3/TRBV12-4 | CASSSTGSNYGYTF | TGTGCCAGCAGTTCCACAGGGTCTAACTATGGCTACACCTTC
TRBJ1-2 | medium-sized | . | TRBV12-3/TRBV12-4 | CASSLKATLYGYTF | TGTGCCAGCAGTTTAAAGGCCACCCTCTATGGCTACACCTTC
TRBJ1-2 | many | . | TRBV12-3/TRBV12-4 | CASSSWGGYGYTF | TGTGCCAGCTCTAGCTGGGGTGGCTATGGCTACACCTTC
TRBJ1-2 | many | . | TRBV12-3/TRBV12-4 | CASKLQGGYGYTF | TGTGCCAGCAAACTGCAGGGAGGGTATGGCTACACCTTC
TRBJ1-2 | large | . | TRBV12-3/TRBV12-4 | CASSPDGNYGYTF | TGTGCCAGCAGCCCCGACGGTAACTATGGCTACACCTTC
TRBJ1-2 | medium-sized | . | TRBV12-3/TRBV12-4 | CASSSRQRPNYGYTF | TGTGCCAGCAGTTCCCGACAAAGGCCCAACTATGGCTACACCTTC
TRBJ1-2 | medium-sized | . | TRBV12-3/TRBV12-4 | CASSLAGGYTF | TGTGCCAGCAGTTTGGCAGGTGGCTACACCTTC
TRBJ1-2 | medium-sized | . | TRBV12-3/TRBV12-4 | CASSSNSQTSSYGYTF | TGTGCCAGCAGTTCGAATTCTCAGACAAGCAGCTATGGCTACACCTTC
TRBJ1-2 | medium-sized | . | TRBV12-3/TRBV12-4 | CASSSSFGDSYTF | TGTGCCAGCAGTTCCAGCTTTGGGGATAGCTACACCTTC
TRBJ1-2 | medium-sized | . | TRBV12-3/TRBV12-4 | CASSSSSTGYGYTF | TGTGCCAGCAGCTCCTCCTCGACAGGCTATGGCTACACCTTC
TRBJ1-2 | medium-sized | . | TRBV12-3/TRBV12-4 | CASSLRGGNGYTF | TGTGCCAGCAGTTTAAGGGGAGGGAATGGCTACACCTTC
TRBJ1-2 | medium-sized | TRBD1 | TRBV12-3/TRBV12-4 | CASSLTGRYGYTF | TGTGCCAGCAGCCTGACAGGGCGCTATGGCTACACCTTC
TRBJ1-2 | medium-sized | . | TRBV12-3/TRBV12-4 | CATARGPANYGYTF | TGTGCCACCGCCCGAGGGCCCGCTAACTATGGCTACACCTTC
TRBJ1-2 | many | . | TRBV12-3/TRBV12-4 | CASSPVHDTYGYTF | TGTGCCAGCAGTCCCGTACACGACACCTATGGCTACACCTTC
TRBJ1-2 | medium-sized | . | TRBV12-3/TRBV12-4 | CASSPQQGTHYGYTF | TGTGCCAGCAGTCCCCAACAGGGAACCCACTATGGCTACACCTTC
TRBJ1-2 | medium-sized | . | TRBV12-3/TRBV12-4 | CASSLRDTPRGYTF | TGTGCCAGCAGTTTAAGGGACACACCACGCGGCTACACCTTC
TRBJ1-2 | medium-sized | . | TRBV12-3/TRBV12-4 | CASGNNYGYTF | TGTGCCAGCGGTAACAACTATGGCTACACCTTC
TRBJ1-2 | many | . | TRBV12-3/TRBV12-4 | CASRAGSNYGYTF | TGTGCCAGCAGAGCAGGGTCGAACTATGGCTACACCTTC
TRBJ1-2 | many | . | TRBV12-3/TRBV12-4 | CASSLAPTLGYTF | TGTGCCAGCAGTTTAGCGCCGACCTTAGGCTACACCTTC
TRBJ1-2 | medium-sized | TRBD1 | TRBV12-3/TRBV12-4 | CASSRWTGHNYGYTF | TGTGCCAGCAGTCGATGGACAGGACATAACTATGGCTACACCTTC
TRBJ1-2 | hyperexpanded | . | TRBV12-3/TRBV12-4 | CASRPTDSPYYGYTF | TGTGCCAGCAGACCCACGGACTCTCCCTACTATGGCTACACCTTC
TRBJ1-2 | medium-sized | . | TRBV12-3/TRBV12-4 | CASSSRYGYTF | TGTGCCAGCAGTTCCCGCTATGGCTACACCTTC
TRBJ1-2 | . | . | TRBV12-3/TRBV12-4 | CASSFMEEDYGYTF | TGTGCCAGCAGTTTCATGGAAGAAGACTATGGCTACACCTTC
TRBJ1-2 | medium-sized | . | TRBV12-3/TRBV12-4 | CASSFQGMRTGYTF | TGTGCCAGCAGTTTCCAGGGTATGCGAACTGGCTACACCTTC
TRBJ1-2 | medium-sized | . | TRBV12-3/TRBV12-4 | CASTTGPAYGYTF | TGTGCCAGCACCACCGGACCGGCTTATGGCTACACCTTC